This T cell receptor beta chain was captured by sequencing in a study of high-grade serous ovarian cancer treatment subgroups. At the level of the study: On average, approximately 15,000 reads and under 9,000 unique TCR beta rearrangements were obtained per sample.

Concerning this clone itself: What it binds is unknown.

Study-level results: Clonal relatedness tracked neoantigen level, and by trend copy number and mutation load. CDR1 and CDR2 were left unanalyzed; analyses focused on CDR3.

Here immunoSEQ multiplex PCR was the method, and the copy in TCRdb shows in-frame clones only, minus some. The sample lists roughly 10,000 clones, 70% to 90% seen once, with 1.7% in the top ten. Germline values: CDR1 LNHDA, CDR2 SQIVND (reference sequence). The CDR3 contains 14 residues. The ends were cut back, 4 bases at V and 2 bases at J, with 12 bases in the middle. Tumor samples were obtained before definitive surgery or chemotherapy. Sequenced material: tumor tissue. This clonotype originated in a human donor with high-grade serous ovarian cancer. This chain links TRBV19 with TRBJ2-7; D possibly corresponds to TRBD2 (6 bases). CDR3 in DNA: TGTGCCAGTAGTACCTTAGCGGATACCTACGAGCAGTACTTC. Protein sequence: CASSTLADTYEQYF.